These 3 T cell receptor beta chains came from one sample sequenced in a study of blood T cell repertoires in COVID-19. Libraries were prepared by immunoSEQ multiplex PCR; TCRdb keeps only in-frame clonotypes and omits some of them. The sample holds a few hundred thousand clones, 85% seen once. What was sequenced was peripheral blood. The receptors stem from a woman aged 18-29 years with acute or convalescent COVID-19.

The chain is built from TRBV13 and TRBJ1-2, with D possibly being TRBD1 (5 bases). Trimming took off 5 bases at V and 3 bases at J, with 16 bases between the two ends. Looked up from germline, CDR1 is PRHDT and CDR2 is FYEKMQ (reference sequence). CDR3 size: 15 residues. CDR3 in amino acids: CASSPRQNLDYGYTF. The CDR3 coding sequence is TGTGCCAGCAGCCCCCGACAGAATTTAGACTATGGCTACACCTTC.

V is TRBV5-1 and J is TRBJ2-7, with a tentative D call TRBD2 (5 bases). The CDR3 is 14 amino acids. Trimming removed 0 bases from V and 2 bases from J, with 9 bases in between. Germline V gene sequence: CDR1 SGHRS, CDR2 YFSETQ. The CDR3 protein is CASSLVSGTYEQYF. In DNA form, the CDR3 reads TGCGCCAGCAGCTTGGTCTCCGGGACCTACGAGCAGTACTTC.

The CDR3 reads CASSLWASGRFGSYEQYF. CDR3 bases: TGTGCCAGCAGTTTATGGGCTAGCGGGAGGTTTGGCTCCTACGAGCAGTACTTC. The V and J genes are TRBV27 and TRBJ2-7; 11 bases map to TRBD2. The CDR3 spans 18 residues. Trimming took 1 base from V and 0 from J; bases not matched to a gene: 8. Per the germline V gene, CDR1 is MNHEY and CDR2 is SMNVEV (reference sequence).